This T cell receptor beta chain is drawn from a study of CD8 T cells in ankylosing spondylitis. Study findings and constraints: Earlier studies detected some motif variants in reactive arthritis synovial fluid and blood.

TCRdb passed the 5' RACE reads through MiXCR, listing each CDR3 protein once. The sample includes 150,000 to 200,000 distinct CDR3 sequences, roughly 11% of them seen just once. This clonotype was counted ten times or more. Its antigen is undetermined. CDR3 length equals 13 residues. Between the trimmed V and J ends, which lost 5 bases and 4 bases, there was a span of 14 bases. Germline V gives CDR1 DFQATT, CDR2 SNEGSKA (reference sequence). This clonotype originated in a male donor with ankylosing spondylitis or in good health (not recorded which). Sequencing was performed on blood, either unsorted or a sorted T cell fraction (not recorded which). This rearrangement joins TRBV20-1 to TRBJ1-2; D is perhaps TRBD1 (5 bases). CDR3 region: CSAPPRDRYGYTF. In DNA form, the CDR3 reads TGCAGTGCTCCCCCCCGGGACCGCTATGGCTACACCTTC.